Below are 25 T cell receptor beta chains sequenced from a single sample in a study of blood T cell repertoires in COVID-19. The data were produced by immunoSEQ multiplex PCR, yet TCRdb's version contains in-frame clones alone and is incomplete. The sample has roughly 380,000 clones, about nine tenths seen once. Sequenced sample: PBMCs or T cells enriched from blood (not recorded which). These receptors all come from a woman younger than 45 who had been exposed to COVID-19.

The table lists this clone with a count of one. This chain uses TRBV13 with TRBJ2-1, with 7 nucleotides matching TRBD2. CDR1 PRHDT and CDR2 FYEKMQ come from the germline V gene (reference sequence). Germline trimming cut 1 base from V and 7 bases from J; bases unmatched to any gene: 10. CDR3 length equals 16 residues. Here the CDR3 DNA reads TGTGCCAGCAGCTTAGATGCTAGCGGAGTAGGGAATGAGCAGTTCTTC. Translating it yields CASSLDASGVGNEQFF.

This clone has more than one count but fewer than ten. The chain has TRBV6-4 and TRBJ2-2; 12 bases agree with TRBD2. Germline CDR1 and CDR2: MRHNA and SNTAGT. This CDR3 is 16 amino acids long. Germline trimming cut 0 bases from V and 4 bases from J; bases unmatched to any gene: 0. CDR3 residues: CASSDSTSGGTGELFF. The CDR3 bases are TGTGCCAGCAGTGACTCGACTAGCGGGGGCACCGGGGAGCTGTTTTTT.

In DNA form, the CDR3 reads TGTGCCAGCAGCTTGAGGGGACGACAGGGAGTCACTGAAGCTTTCTTT. Its protein product is CASSLRGRQGVTEAFF. The chain recombines TRBV7-6 with TRBJ1-1, with 7 bases fitting TRBD1. Germline V gene sequence: CDR1 SGHVS, CDR2 FNYEAQ. The trim removed 3 bases at V and 4 bases at J, leaving 11 bases unmatched. The length of the CDR3 is 16 residues.

The rearrangement joins TRBV19 to TRBJ1-1; no clear D gene. V was cut by 3 bases and J by 0 bases, with 8 bases left in between. The CDR3 has 14 amino acids. Germline V lookup: CDR1 LNHDA, CDR2 SQIVND (reference sequence). This CDR3 reads CASSIQVMNTEAFF. In DNA form, the CDR3 reads TGTGCCAGTAGTATTCAGGTTATGAACACTGAAGCTTTCTTT.

The chain couples TRBV18 to TRBJ2-2, with a weak D call TRBD2 (6 bases). V lost 2 bases and J 7 bases, leaving 23 bases between the germline ends. The CDR3 is 18 amino acids. Germline V gives CDR1 KGHSH, CDR2 LQKENI. CDR3 amino acids: CASSPGGGTLLGFGELFF. CDR3 DNA: TGTGCCAGCTCACCAGGAGGAGGGACGCTCCTAGGCTTCGGGGAGCTGTTTTTT.

The chain joins TRBV28 to TRBJ1-5; D is undetermined. The germline CDR1 and CDR2 sequences are MDHEN and SYDVKM. This CDR3 contains 13 residues. V was pared by 6 bases and J by 9 bases, with 15 bases between. The CDR3 DNA reads TGTGCCAGCAGCTTGGAGATCCTGGGGCCCCAGCATTTT. This translates into CASSLEILGPQHF.

The chain uses TRBV28 and TRBJ2-7; tentative D call: TRBD2 (6 bases). CDR3 length: 15 amino acids. Germline-derived CDR1 and CDR2 are MDHEN and SYDVKM. Trimming removed 2 bases at V and 2 bases at J, with 13 bases between. CDR3 protein: CASSLGVAETYEQYF. The DNA for the CDR3 is TGTGCCAGCAGTTTAGGGGTAGCGGAGACCTACGAGCAGTACTTC.

This chain connects TRBV5-1 to TRBJ1-1, with D possibly matching TRBD1 (6 bases). The CDR3 extends over 17 amino acids. Germline CDR1 reads SGHRS; CDR2 reads YFSETQ. V lost 4 bases, J lost 0 bases, and 19 bases lay in between. The CDR3 here is CASSPVWPRTVNTEAFF. The CDR3 nucleotides read TGCGCCAGCAGCCCCGTATGGCCCAGGACAGTGAACACTGAAGCTTTCTTT.

The J gene is TRBJ2-2, the V gene TRBV9; TRBD1 might be the D (6 bases). The V end was cut by 6 bases, the J end by 5 bases, with 11 bases between. Germline V gene data show CDR1 as SGDLS and CDR2 as YYNGEE. This CDR3 spans 13 amino acids. CDR3 residues: CASMAGVTGELFF. In DNA, the CDR3 is TGTGCCAGCATGGCAGGGGTAACCGGGGAGCTGTTTTTT.

This chain joins TRBV5-8 and TRBJ2-3, with D maybe TRBD1 (6 bases). Germline V gene data show CDR1 as SGHTS and CDR2 as YDEGEE. CDR3 length: 16 amino acids. Trimming took off 4 bases at V and 1 base at J, with 16 bases between the two ends. The CDR3: CASSPFRGTGTDTQYF. CDR3 DNA: TGTGCCAGCAGCCCATTCAGGGGCACGGGCACAGATACGCAGTATTTT.

This chain connects TRBV28 to TRBJ1-1; TRBD1 might be the D (5 bases). The V end lost 3 bases, the J end lost 1 base, and 15 bases lay between the germline ends. The CDR3 is 16 residues long. Germline-derived CDR1 and CDR2 are MDHEN and SYDVKM. In DNA form, the CDR3 reads TGTGCCAGCAGTTTTTTCTCCTTCGGACAGAACACTGAAGCTTTCTTT. It codes for CASSFFSFGQNTEAFF. Looking up the rest from reference TRBV28 and TRBJ1-1 gives the full variable domain: DVKVTQSSRYLVKRTGEKVFLECVQDMDHENMFWYRQDPGLGLRLIYFSYDVKMKEKGDIPEGYSVSREKKERFSLILESASTNQTSMYLCASSFFSFGQNTEAFFGQGTRLTVV.

This rearrangement joins TRBV7-6 to TRBJ2-7; 7 nucleotides match TRBD1. The germline V gene encodes CDR1 SGHVS and CDR2 FNYEAQ. Trimming at V came to 0 bases and at J to 0 bases, leaving 2 bases not matched to a gene. This CDR3 is 15 amino acids long. CDR3 DNA: TGTGCCAGCAGCTTAGCAGGGGGCTACTCCTACGAGCAGTACTTC. Its protein product is CASSLAGGYSYEQYF.

The V and J genes are TRBV7-9 and TRBJ2-3, with 8 bases matching TRBD1. Germline lookup yields CDR1 SEHNR and CDR2 FQNEAQ (reference sequence). The junction had 4 bases not matched to a gene; V was cut back by 4 bases and J by 4 bases. The CDR3 sequence is 14 residues long. The CDR3 spells CASSSDRGADTQYF. In DNA form, the CDR3 reads TGTGCCAGCAGCTCCGACAGGGGCGCAGATACGCAGTATTTT.

This chain joins TRBV30 and TRBJ2-7; no clear D. CDR1 GTSNPN and CDR2 SVGIG come from the germline V gene (reference sequence). Trimming cost V 0 bases and J 3 bases, with 9 bases left between them. The length of the CDR3 is 13 residues. DNA of the CDR3: TGTGCCTGGAGTGTATTCGTCGGCTACGAGCAGTACTTC. Its protein is CAWSVFVGYEQYF.

The V call is TRBV2, the J call TRBJ2-3, with no clear D. Trimming shortened V by 7 bases and J by 5 bases, and 10 bases separated the two germline ends. The CDR3 runs to 12 residues. Germline V gene lookup returns CDR1 SNHLY and CDR2 FYNNEI. The CDR3 nucleotides are TGTGCCAGCACCTCAACGGGAGATACGCAGTATTTT. It encodes CASTSTGDTQYF.

This chain joins TRBV7-2 and TRBJ1-1; 7 bases agree with TRBD1. Germline assignment: CDR1 SGHTA and CDR2 FQGNSA. V trimming: 5 bases; J trimming: 4 bases; junction bases outside the gene matches: 10. The CDR3 runs to 15 residues. Here the CDR3 DNA reads TGTGCCAGCAGCACAAGACAGGGTCGGGGCACTGAAGCTTTCTTT. Translating it yields CASSTRQGRGTEAFF.

This chain links TRBV7-8 with TRBJ1-5, with TRBD1 matching 10 bases. V was clipped by 1 base and J by 5 bases; unmatched bases: 8. Germline-derived CDR1 and CDR2 are SGHVS and FQNEAQ. The CDR3 length is 17 residues. The DNA of the CDR3 is TGTGCCAGCAGCTTAGTGACAGGGGGCGCGATCTATCAGCCCCAGCATTTT. This encodes CASSLVTGGAIYQPQHF.

This clone appeared a single time. One junction end does not reproduce the germline sequence, and a read error may be involved. V and J are TRBV5-4 and TRBJ1-4; the D gene is possibly TRBD1 (5 bases). Germline V gene sequence: CDR1 SGHNT, CDR2 YYREEE (reference sequence). The CDR3 extends over 15 amino acids. Written as DNA, the CDR3 is TGTGCCAGCAGTTTGGGGGGAGAAACTAATGAAAAACTGTTTTTT. Protein sequence: CASSLGGETNEKLFF.

This chain joins TRBV7-6 and TRBJ2-3; 8 bases fit TRBD2. This CDR3 has 17 residues. Germline V gives CDR1 SGHVS, CDR2 FNYEAQ. V trimming: 6 bases; J trimming: 5 bases; junction bases outside the gene matches: 16. The DNA for the CDR3 is TGTGCCAGCAGTGAGGGGCCCGCTAGCGGGCACCGAGATACGCAGTATTTT. It is translated as CASSEGPASGHRDTQYF.

The genes are TRBV9 and TRBJ1-5; a weak D match, TRBD1 (5 bases). CDR3 size: 16 residues. The V and J ends lost 0 bases and 5 bases respectively, with 15 bases between them. The V gene's germline CDR1 is SGDLS and CDR2 YYNGEE. CDR3 sequence reads: CASSVGVGQWDQPQHF. The CDR3, as DNA: TGTGCCAGCAGCGTAGGGGTGGGGCAGTGGGATCAGCCCCAGCATTTT. Looking up the rest from reference TRBV9 and TRBJ1-5 gives the full variable domain: DSGVTQTPKHLITATGQRVTLRCSPRSGDLSVYWYQQSLDQGLQFLIQYYNGEERAKGNILERFSAQQFPDLHSELNLSSLELGDSALYFCASSVGVGQWDQPQHFGDGTRLSIL.

The chain recombines TRBV7-2 with TRBJ2-7, with D possibly being TRBD1 (6 bases). Between the trimmed V and J ends, which lost 1 base and 2 bases, there was a span of 9 bases. CDR3 length equals 14 residues. Looked up from germline, CDR1 is SGHTA and CDR2 is FQGNSA. The CDR3 sequence: CASSLGQAPYEQYF. The CDR3 DNA is TGTGCCAGCAGCTTAGGACAGGCCCCCTACGAGCAGTACTTC.

The rearrangement uses TRBV24-1 and TRBJ1-6; 7 bases fit TRBD1. V gave up 5 bases and J gave up 7 bases; unmatched junction bases: 4. CDR1 and CDR2 from the germline V gene are KGHDR and SFDVKD. The CDR3 extends over 14 amino acids. The CDR3 DNA reads TGTGCCACCAGTGGGGGGACAGTAAATTCACCCCTCCACTTT. Amino acid sequence: CATSGGTVNSPLHF.

J is TRBJ2-7 and V is TRBV10-1, with 8 bases that match TRBD1. In germline, CDR1 is WNHNN, CDR2 SYGVQD (reference sequence). The ends lost 3 bases at V and 5 bases at J; junction bases unmatched: 9. The CDR3 totals 15 residues. The CDR3 loop is CASSEFDRGKHEQYF. CDR3 coding DNA: TGCGCCAGCAGTGAATTCGACAGGGGTAAACACGAGCAGTACTTC.

This chain links TRBV27 with TRBJ2-7; D is undetermined. The CDR3 spans 13 residues. CDR1 and CDR2 from the germline V gene are MNHEY and SMNVEV (reference sequence). The V gene lost 0 bases and the J gene lost 2 bases, with 5 bases spanning the gap. The CDR3 region is CASSLSPAYEQYF. For the CDR3, the DNA is TGTGCCAGCAGTTTATCTCCCGCCTACGAGCAGTACTTC.

V usage is TRBV10-1 and J usage is TRBJ2-1; D gene unclear. This CDR3 is 16 amino acids long. Germline values: CDR1 WNHNN, CDR2 SYGVQD (reference sequence). The ends were cut back, 4 bases at V and 3 bases at J, with 16 bases in the middle. CDR3 sequence: CASSVESQPRYNEQFF. CDR3 coding DNA: TGCGCCAGCAGTGTAGAGTCCCAACCCCGCTACAATGAGCAGTTCTTC.